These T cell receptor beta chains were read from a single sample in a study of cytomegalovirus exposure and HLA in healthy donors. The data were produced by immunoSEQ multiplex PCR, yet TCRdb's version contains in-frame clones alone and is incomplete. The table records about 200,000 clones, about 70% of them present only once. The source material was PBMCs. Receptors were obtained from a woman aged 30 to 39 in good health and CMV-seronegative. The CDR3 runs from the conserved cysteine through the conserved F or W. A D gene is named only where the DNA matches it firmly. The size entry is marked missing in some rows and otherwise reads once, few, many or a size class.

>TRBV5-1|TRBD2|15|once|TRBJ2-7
TGCGCCAGCAGCCCTAATAGCGGGAGCTCCTACGAGCAGTACTTC
CASSPNSGSSYEQYF
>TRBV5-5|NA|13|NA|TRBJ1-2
TGTGCCAGCTTGCTGACACCTTCCTATGGCTACACCTTC
CASLLTPSYGYTF
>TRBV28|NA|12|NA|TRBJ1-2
TGTGCCAGCAGTCCCCCGCGCTATGGCTACACCTTC
CASSPPRYGYTF
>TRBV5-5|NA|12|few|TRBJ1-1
TGTGCCAGCAGCCTAACGAACACTGAAGCTTTCTTT
CASSLTNTEAFF
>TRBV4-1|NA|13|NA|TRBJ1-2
TGCGCCAGCAGCCAAGGCCCCAGCTATGGCTACACCTTC
CASSQGPSYGYTF
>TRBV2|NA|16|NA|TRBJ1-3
TGTGCCAGCAGTGAATTCCCCAGGCAACCGGGAAACACCATATATTTT
CASSEFPRQPGNTIYF
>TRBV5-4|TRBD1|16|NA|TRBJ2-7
TGTGCCAGCAGCTTGGGACAGGGGGTTTATTCCTACGAGCAGTACTTC
CASSLGQGVYSYEQYF
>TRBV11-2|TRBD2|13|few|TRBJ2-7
TGTGCCAGCAGCTTAGATCGGGGGGACGAGCAGTACTTC
CASSLDRGDEQYF
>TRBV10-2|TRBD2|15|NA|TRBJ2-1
TGCGCCAGCAGGACTAGCGGGGGGGCTCGCAATGAGCAGTTCTTC
CASRTSGGARNEQFF
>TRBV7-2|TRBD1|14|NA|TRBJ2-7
TGTGCCAGCAGCCCCAGGGGACAGGCCTACGAGCAGTACTTC
CASSPRGQAYEQYF
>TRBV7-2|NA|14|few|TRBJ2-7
TGTGCCAGCAGCCCCAACACAGGGCCCTACGAGCAGTACTTC
CASSPNTGPYEQYF
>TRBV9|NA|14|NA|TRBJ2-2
TGTGCCAGCAGCCCCAGGACAGTCACCGGGGAGCTGTTTTTT
CASSPRTVTGELFF
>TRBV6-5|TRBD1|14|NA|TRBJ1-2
TGTGCCAGCAGTTACTTCAACAGGGGCCATGGCTACACCTTC
CASSYFNRGHGYTF
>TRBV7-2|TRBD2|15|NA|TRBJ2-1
TGTGCCAGCAGCTATAGCGGGACTTCCTACAATGAGCAGTTCTTC
CASSYSGTSYNEQFF
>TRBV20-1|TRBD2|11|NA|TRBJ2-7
TGCAGTGCCCAGCGGGGTTACGAGCAGTACTTC
CSAQRGYEQYF
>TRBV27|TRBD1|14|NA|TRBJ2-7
TGTGCCACCAAAGACAGGGTATTTTATGACGAGCAGTACTTC
CATKDRVFYDEQYF
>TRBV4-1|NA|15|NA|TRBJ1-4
TGCGCCAGCAGCCAAGTGAGGGGGTCTAATGAAAAACTGTTTTTT
CASSQVRGSNEKLFF
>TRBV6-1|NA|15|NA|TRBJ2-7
TGTGCCAGCAGTGGGAAGCGGACGGGCGAGTACGAGCAGTACTTC
CASSGKRTGEYEQYF
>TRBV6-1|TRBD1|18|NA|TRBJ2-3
TGTGCCAGCAGTGATCCCCCCGGGACAGGGTTTCGGGCAGATACGCAGTATTTT
CASSDPPGTGFRADTQYF
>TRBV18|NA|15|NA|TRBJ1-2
TGTGCCAGCTCCCTCTCGGGCGGGGCTAACTATGGCTACACCTTC
CASSLSGGANYGYTF
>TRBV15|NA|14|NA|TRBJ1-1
TGTGCCACCAGCAGAGATCTTGTGAACACTGAAGCTTTCTTT
CATSRDLVNTEAFF
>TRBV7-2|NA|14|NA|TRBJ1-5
TGTGCCAGCAGCCGAGCGGGGTACAATCAGCCCCAGCATTTT
CASSRAGYNQPQHF
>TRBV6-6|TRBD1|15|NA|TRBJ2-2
TGTGCCAGCAGTTGGACAGGGCCGCACACCGGGGAGCTGTTTTTT
CASSWTGPHTGELFF
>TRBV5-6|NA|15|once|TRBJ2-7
TGTGCCAGCAGCTTGTGGCAGGCCGGGACCTACGAGCAGTACTTC
CASSLWQAGTYEQYF
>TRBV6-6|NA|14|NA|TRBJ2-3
TGTGCCAGCAGCCCAGGGGGGACTAGAGATACGCAGTATTTT
CASSPGGTRDTQYF
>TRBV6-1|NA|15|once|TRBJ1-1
TGTGCCAGCAGTCCCTACGGACGGGAGGACACTGAAGCTTTCTTT
CASSPYGREDTEAFF
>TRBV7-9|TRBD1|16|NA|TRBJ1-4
TGTGCCAGCAGCTACAGTTCGGGACAGATTAATGAAAAACTGTTTTTT
CASSYSSGQINEKLFF
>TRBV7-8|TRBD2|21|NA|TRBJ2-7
TGTGCCAGCAGCTTAGTGGGACTAGCGGGAGTACGGGGACGACTGGGGTACGAGCAGTACTTC
CASSLVGLAGVRGRLGYEQYF
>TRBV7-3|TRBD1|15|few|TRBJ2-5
TGTGCCAGCAGCTCCTCGGCAGGGGGCAAGGAGACCCAGTACTTC
CASSSSAGGKETQYF
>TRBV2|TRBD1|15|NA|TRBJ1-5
TGTGCCAGCAGCGGGGGACAGGGAAACAATCAGCCCCAGCATTTT
CASSGGQGNNQPQHF
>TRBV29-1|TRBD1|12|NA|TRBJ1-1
TGCAGCGGTAACAGGGGATACACTGAAGCTTTCTTT
CSGNRGYTEAFF
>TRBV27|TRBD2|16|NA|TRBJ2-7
TGTGCCAGCAGTTCGACTGGCGGGGGGAGCTCCTACGAGCAGTACTTC
CASSSTGGGSSYEQYF
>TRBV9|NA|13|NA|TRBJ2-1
TGTGCCAGCAGCGTACGGGCCTACAATGAGCAGTTCTTC
CASSVRAYNEQFF
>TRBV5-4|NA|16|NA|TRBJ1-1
TGTGCCAGCAGCTTGTGGGCCTCGAGTATACACACTGAAGCTTTCTTT
CASSLWASSIHTEAFF
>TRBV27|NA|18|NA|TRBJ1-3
TGTGCCAGCAGTTTCCGACAGCCCCTGAGGCCTTCTGGAAACACCATATATTTT
CASSFRQPLRPSGNTIYF
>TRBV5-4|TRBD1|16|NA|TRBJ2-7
TGTGCCAGCAGCTTGTTTGCGGGACAGGAGATTTACGAGCAGTACTTC
CASSLFAGQEIYEQYF
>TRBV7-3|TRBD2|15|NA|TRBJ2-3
TGTGCCAGCAGCCCTCTAGCGGATAACACAGATACGCAGTATTTT
CASSPLADNTDTQYF
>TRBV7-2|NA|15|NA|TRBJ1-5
TGTGCCAGCAGCTTAGTGGGCAACTTAAATCAGCCCCAGCATTTT
CASSLVGNLNQPQHF
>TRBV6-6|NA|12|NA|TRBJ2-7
TGTGCCGGAGGACAGACATACGGCGAGCAGTACTTC
CAGGQTYGEQYF
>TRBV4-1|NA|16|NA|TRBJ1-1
TGCGCCAGCAGCCAAGATTCAGCAGGGGTGAACACTGAAGCTTTCTTT
CASSQDSAGVNTEAFF
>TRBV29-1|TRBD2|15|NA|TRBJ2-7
TGCAGCGTTGAGGGGACCATCGGGGGGAGGTACGAGCAGTACTTC
CSVEGTIGGRYEQYF
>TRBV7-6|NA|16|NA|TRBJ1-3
TGTGCCAGCAGCTTTTCGACAGGCTCCTCTGGAAACACCATATATTTT
CASSFSTGSSGNTIYF
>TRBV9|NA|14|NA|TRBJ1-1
TGTGCCAGCAGCGAGAGACAGCTGAACACTGAAGCTTTCTTT
CASSERQLNTEAFF
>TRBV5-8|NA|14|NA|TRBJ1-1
TGTGCCAGCAGCTTGAATTTCCCGGTGACAGAAGCTTTCTTT
CASSLNFPVTEAFF
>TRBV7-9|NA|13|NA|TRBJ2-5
TGTGCCAGCAGCACCGGACTATCGGAGACCCAGTACTTC
CASSTGLSETQYF